The source of this T cell receptor beta chain is a study of shared clonotypes between healthy human individuals. The method was immunoSEQ multiplex PCR; TCRdb's version includes in-frame clones alone and lacks a portion of them. Seen here are more than 1,200,000 clones, 98% observed once, and the top ten hold roughly 0.36%. About this clone itself: Other DNA sequences in the sample encode the same CDR3.

The CDR3 spans 12 residues. V lost 4 bases and J lost 2, with 9 bases in between. Germline V CDR1 and CDR2: SQVTM, ANQGSEA. The sequencing input was naive CD4+ T cells sorted from blood. The subset here: CD45RA+ positively selected. The chain recombines TRBV29-1 with TRBJ2-7; tentative D call: TRBD1 (5 bases). The clonotype originates from a man aged 30 to 39 in good health. The CDR3 sequence: CSVGEGAYEQYF. The DNA of the CDR3 is TGCAGCGTTGGGGAAGGGGCCTACGAGCAGTACTTC.